What follows describes a single T cell receptor (beta chain). The antigen it binds to is not known. Base qualities were left out, and no much larger clone turns up one base away. These reads were obtained on an Illumina HiSeq 2500. TCR beta libraries were prepared by quantitative 5'-RACE with molecular barcodes. The study's processing was this. Disease-linked TCR variants were identified with a new computational method built on a probabilistic model of VDJ rearrangement. TCRdb ran its own pipeline on the public reads, namely fastp trimming at Q25 and MiXCR clone calling, and kept in-frame beta chains. Rows with one shared CDR3 protein collapse into an entry with the most common genes and DNA. TCRdb's processing, not the authors' own work, is the source of the V and J calls. Across this sample there are over 600,000 distinct CDR3 sequences, with around 19% seen only once. The top ten clonotypes cover around 19% of the sample.

A distance of 12 bases separates the germline ends of V and J, which lose 11 bases and 4 bases respectively. The germline V gene specifies MDHEN as CDR1 and SYDVKM as CDR2. Taken from cysteine to phenylalanine, the CDR3 has 13 residues. The only DNA kept is the CDR3, 39 bases in frame from the first base. The sample originates from a study of CD8 T cells in ankylosing spondylitis (dated by TCRdb to between 2016 and 2019). Study-wide context: To find TCR variants linked to disease, the study profiled T cell receptor beta repertoires in ankylosing spondylitis patients and healthy donors. Peripheral blood samples were taken, and synovial fluid was additionally collected from ankylosing spondylitis patients. The full study cohort comprised about 24 ankylosing spondylitis patients and some 100 healthy donors.

Beyond this particular receptor, the publication reports: The disease-linked clones had a CD8+ phenotype and were found at relatively low frequencies in peripheral blood. Significant enrichment of the disease-linked clones was reported in matched synovial fluid samples from ankylosing spondylitis patients. Some motif variants were previously reported in synovial fluid and blood of reactive arthritis patients, suggesting common disease-initiation mechanisms. Blood from ankylosing spondylitis patients appeared to be characterized by a TCR beta motif composed of under 10 highly homologous amino acid variants.

The sequenced sample was blood, either unsorted or a sorted T cell fraction (not recorded which). The TCR originated in a male donor with ankylosing spondylitis. The sequence is built from TRBV28 and TRBJ1-6, and perhaps TRBD1 as D gene, on 6 matching bases. The sequenced DNA is TGTGCCTCCGGGGACAAATATAATTCACCCCTCCACTTT. Translated, it gives CASGDKYNSPLHF.